This T cell receptor (beta chain) was found in a study of T cell repertoires in cytomegalovirus infection. Study details: Public TCR beta signature analysis indicated the presence of both CMV infection and matching HLA type. Whole-study findings and limits: CMV-specific TCR beta clonotypes restricted by HLA-C were the ones dominating the ex vivo response.

Each CDR3 protein is one row after TCRdb ran MiXCR on the reads. The sample consists of 250,000 or so distinct CDR3 sequences, roughly 12% of them appearing once. Notes on this clonotype: Its specificity is unknown.

The CDR3 has 14 residues. Germline V gene lookup returns CDR1 SGHDT and CDR2 YYEEEE. Trimming removed 1 base from V and 7 bases from J, with 14 bases in between. This rearrangement joins TRBV5-6 to TRBJ2-5; D gene unclear. Sequencing input: PBMCs. This sequence was found in a human donor in good health (CMV status not recorded). Some clones in this sample may be carry-over from other donors' samples. The CDR3: CASSLSQQWGTQYF. The CDR3 DNA follows: TGTGCCAGCAGCTTGTCGCAGCAATGGGGGACCCAGTACTTC. The variable domain in full, completed from reference TRBV5-6 and TRBJ2-5, reads DAGVTQSPTHLIKTRGQQVTLRCSPKSGHDTVSWYQQALGQGPQFIFQYYEEEERQRGNFPDRFSGHQFPNYSSELNVNALLLGDSALYLCASSLSQQWGTQYFGPGTRLLVL.